This T cell receptor beta chain was sequenced during a study of blood T cell repertoires in COVID-19. Background on the study: Italy, Spain and the United States were the sources of the convalescent and acute COVID-19 samples. T cells, B-cell-depleted T cells, or PBMCs provided the cDNA or gDNA that served as material.

The CDR3 sequence is 14 residues long. V lost 1 base and J lost 8; bases outside the gene matches: 3. CDR1 is LGHNA and CDR2 is YSLEER in the germline V gene. Per the original methods: Reference gene primers were amplified, and this amplification served to estimate nucleated cell counts. Sequenced by immunoSEQ multiplex PCR; TCRdb stores in-frame clones only, minus some. The D gene and trimming were derived from the DNA, and the V and J assignments and clone size from that table. The sample lists around 60,000 clones, roughly four fifths occurring once. This clone was recorded a few times. The chain is built from TRBV4-3 and TRBJ1-4; 8 bases fit TRBD1. This clonotype originated in a woman older than 75 with acute or convalescent COVID-19. The specimen was peripheral blood. Here the CDR3 reads CASSQVTGGEKLFF. CDR3 DNA: TGCGCCAGCAGCCAAGTTACAGGGGGGGAAAAACTGTTTTTT.